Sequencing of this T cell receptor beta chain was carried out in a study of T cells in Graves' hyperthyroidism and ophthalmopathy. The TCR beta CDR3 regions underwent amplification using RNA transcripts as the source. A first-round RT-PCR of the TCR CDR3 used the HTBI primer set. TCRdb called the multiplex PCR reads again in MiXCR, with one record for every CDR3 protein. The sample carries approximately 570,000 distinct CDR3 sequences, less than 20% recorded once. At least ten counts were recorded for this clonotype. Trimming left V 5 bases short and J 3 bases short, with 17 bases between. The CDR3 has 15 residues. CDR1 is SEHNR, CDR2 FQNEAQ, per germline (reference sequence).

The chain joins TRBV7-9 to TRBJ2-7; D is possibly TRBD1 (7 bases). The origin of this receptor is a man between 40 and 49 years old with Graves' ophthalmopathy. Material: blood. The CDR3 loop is CASSRRGRGNYEQYF. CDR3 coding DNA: TGTGCCAGCAGCCGGAGGGGGCGCGGGAACTACGAGCAGTACTTC.